This passage covers 20 T cell receptor beta chains from one sample sequenced in a study of blood T cells in healthy people across ages. Together with a sample-barcoded 5' primer, a J-beta primer mix was included in a second PCR lasting about 7 to 12 cycles. TCRdb processed the 5' RACE reads anew with MiXCR; each CDR3 protein has one entry. In the table there are some 790,000 distinct CDR3 sequences, more than 25% of which are singletons. Sample: blood. The receptors were gathered from a woman at least 80 years old in good health.

This clonotype was seen a few times. This sequence joins TRBV12-3 or TRBV12-4 and TRBJ1-4; a weak D match, TRBD1 (5 bases). CDR3 length: 16 residues. V was clipped by 2 bases and J by 7 bases, with 17 bases between them. DNA for the CDR3: TGTGCCAGCAGTTTAAGGCTCGGGGGAGGGATTGAAAAACTGTTTTTT. Its translation: CASSLRLGGGIEKLFF.

This clonotype was seen a handful of times. A much larger clone sits a single nucleotide away, making a read error possible. The V gene is TRBV20-1, the J gene TRBJ2-1; TRBD2 matches at 7 bases. Per the germline V gene, CDR1 is DFQATT and CDR2 is SNEGSKA (reference sequence). This CDR3 is built from 16 residues. V lost 5 bases to trimming and J lost 3 bases; unmatched junction nucleotides: 13. The CDR3 sequence is CSAPRELGGGYNEQFF. The CDR3 DNA reads as TGCAGTGCTCCTAGAGAGTTGGGGGGGGGCTACAATGAGCAGTTCTTC.

This clonotype has at least ten counts. This chain links TRBV20-1 with TRBJ1-4; 8 nucleotides line up with TRBD1. V lost 5 bases to trimming and J lost 7 bases; unmatched junction nucleotides: 6. Germline V gene sequence: CDR1 DFQATT, CDR2 SNEGSKA (reference sequence). CDR3 size: 13 residues. The CDR3 sequence: CSAYDRGSEKLFF. In DNA form, the CDR3 reads TGCAGTGCTTACGACAGGGGAAGTGAAAAACTGTTTTTT.

About this clonotype itself: With a much larger clone just one base away, this may be a read error. This rearrangement joins TRBV6-6 to TRBJ2-1; 10 bases map to TRBD2. The end of the DNA fits TRBJ2-7 better, so the J call may be wrong. CDR1 is MNHNY and CDR2 is SVGAGI in the germline V gene (reference sequence). This CDR3 is built from 16 residues. CDR3: CASTSGTSVTYNEQYF. The CDR3 DNA reads TGTGCCAGCACTTCAGGGACTAGCGTAACCTACAATGAGCAGTACTTC.

This clonotype has a count of ten or more. The chain carries TRBV5-1 and TRBJ1-2; tentatively, D is TRBD1 (6 bases). CDR1 is SGHRS, CDR2 YFSETQ, per germline. Trimming stripped 3 bases from V and 8 bases from J, with 14 bases between. CDR3 length equals 13 residues. CDR3 sequence (DNA): TGCGCCAGCAGCTCTGGACAGACTATGGGCTACACCTTC. Protein sequence: CASSSGQTMGYTF.

This clonotype was observed at least ten times. The rearrangement links TRBV14 to TRBJ1-6; no firm D call. The CDR3 extends over 14 amino acids. Germline V CDR1 and CDR2: SGHDN, FVKESK. V gave up 1 base and J gave up 7 bases, with 8 bases separating them. The CDR3 DNA sequence: TGTGCCAGCAGCCAAGGCACCCGGAATTCACCCCTCCACTTT. It is translated as CASSQGTRNSPLHF.

This clonotype was observed a few times. This rearrangement joins TRBV20-1 to TRBJ1-5; 7 bases map to TRBD1. Germline-derived CDR1 and CDR2 are DFQATT and SNEGSKA (reference sequence). There are 16 residues in the CDR3. V was pared by 3 bases and J by 0 bases, with 8 bases of the junction left unmatched. The CDR3 coding sequence is TGCAGTGCTAGGAACCGGGACAGCTATAGCAATCAGCCCCAGCATTTT. Its protein is CSARNRDSYSNQPQHF.

A word on this clonotype: A clone one base away is much larger, so this may be a read error. The chain recombines TRBV6-5 with TRBJ2-7, with 8 bases aligning to TRBD1. The germline gives CDR1 MNHEY, CDR2 SVGAGI. With 5 bases clipped from V and 4 bases from J, the junction kept 13 bases outside the gene matches. This CDR3 spans 16 amino acids. Here the CDR3 reads CASSPGQGRNGYEQYF. The CDR3 nucleotides read TGTGCCAGCAGTCCCGGACAGGGACGCAACGGGTACGAGCAGTACTTC.

This clonotype was seen ten or more times. This could be a read error, since a much larger clone is one nucleotide away. The chain has TRBV29-1 and TRBJ2-1; 7 bases map to TRBD2. The germline V gene encodes CDR1 SQVTM and CDR2 ANQGSEA. V dropped 4 bases and J dropped 6; count of bases not matched to a gene: 3. The CDR3 is 12 residues long. The DNA for the CDR3 is TGCAGCGTTGTGACTAGCCGCAATGAGCAGTTCTTC. It codes for CSVVTSRNEQFF.

This clonotype was seen repeatedly, ten times or more. The CDR3, as DNA: TGTGCCAGCAGTCCCGGACAGAACAGGATCACAGATACGCAGTATTTT. Translation gives CASSPGQNRITDTQYF. The chain recombines TRBV12-3 or TRBV12-4 with TRBJ2-3, with TRBD1 as a possible D gene (6 bases). The CDR3 totals 16 residues. V was pared by 5 bases and J by 2 bases, with 17 bases between.

There are many counts of this clonotype. CDR3 DNA: TGTGCCAGCAGCCCATGGACTAGCGGGGGGGCTGAGCAGTTCTTC. This codes for CASSPWTSGGAEQFF. This sequence joins TRBV7-9 and TRBJ2-1; 15 nucleotides line up with TRBD2. Germline CDR1 and CDR2: SEHNR and FQNEAQ (reference sequence). The length of the CDR3 is 15 residues. V lost 5 bases to trimming and J lost 9 bases; unmatched junction nucleotides: 5.

This clonotype was detected a few times. This may arise from a read error, as a much more abundant clone is one base away. The gene calls are TRBV7-9 and TRBJ1-2; D unresolved. Germline CDR1 reads SEHNR; CDR2 reads FQNEAQ (reference sequence). This CDR3 has 15 residues. CDR3 loop: CVSSLGKRVGDGYTF. The DNA for the CDR3 is TGTGTCAGCAGCTTAGGGAAGAGGGTAGGAGATGGCTACACCTTC.

For the CDR3, the DNA is TGTGCCAGTAGTGGGTTTTATGGCTACACCTTC. It specifies CASSGFYGYTF. V is TRBV19 and J is TRBJ1-2; D ambiguous. V lost 5 bases and J 5 bases, leaving 6 bases between the germline ends. This CDR3 comprises 11 residues. Per germline, CDR1 LNHDA and CDR2 SQIVND (reference sequence).

Notes on this clonotype: A much bigger clone sits one base away, suggesting this may be a read error. CDR3 sequence reads: CASSPRGTASYEQYF. CDR3 coding DNA: TGTGCCAGCTCACCACGCGGGACAGCCTCCTACGAGCAGTACTTC. The V and J genes are TRBV18 and TRBJ2-7, with D maybe TRBD1 (7 bases). V lost 1 base, J lost 0 bases, and 10 bases lay in between. The CDR3 sequence is 15 residues long. Germline-derived CDR1 and CDR2 are KGHSH and LQKENI.

This clonotype occurred many times. The rearrangement links TRBV4-2 to TRBJ2-1; D is uncertain. The CDR3 loop spans 15 amino acids. V lost 0 bases to trimming and J lost 0 bases, with 6 bases between them. Germline lookup yields CDR1 LGHNA and CDR2 YNFKEQ. The CDR3 nucleotides read TGTGCCAGCAGCCAAGATTGGGCCTCCTACAATGAGCAGTTCTTC. This translates into CASSQDWASYNEQFF.

With regard to this clonotype: This may come from a read error, since a much larger clone is one base off. The chain has TRBV12-3 or TRBV12-4 and TRBJ2-4; 7 bases map to TRBD2. CDR3 length: 14 amino acids. V lost 1 base, J lost 13 bases, and 10 bases stayed unmatched. This CDR3 is CASSLGSGNNEQYF. CDR3 DNA sequence: TGTGCCAGCAGTTTAGGGAGCGGGAACAATGAGCAGTACTTC.

Regarding this clonotype: Possible read error: a much larger clone is one base away. The chain is built from TRBV12-3 or TRBV12-4 and TRBJ2-7; 15 nucleotides match TRBD2. Losses at the gene ends were 6 bases for V and 7 bases for J; bases not matched to a gene: 25. CDR3 length: 21 amino acids. This CDR3 is CASSPYVPRTSGGAPWGEQYF. The DNA for the CDR3 is TGTGCCAGCAGCCCTTACGTCCCCCGGACTAGCGGGGGGGCTCCTTGGGGGGAGCAGTACTTC.

This clonotype was detected a few times. V and J are TRBV28 and TRBJ2-2; D ambiguous. Between the trimmed V and J ends, which lost 6 bases and 2 bases, there was a span of 7 bases. The CDR3 spans 13 residues. Germline lookup yields CDR1 MDHEN and CDR2 SYDVKM. The CDR3 DNA is TGTGCCAGCAGAAATCCCAACACCGGGGAGCTGTTTTTT. It codes for CASRNPNTGELFF. The full variable domain, rest sourced from reference TRBV28 and TRBJ2-2, is DVKVTQSSRYLVKRTGEKVFLECVQDMDHENMFWYRQDPGLGLRLIYFSYDVKMKEKGDIPEGYSVSREKKERFSLILESASTNQTSMYLCASRNPNTGELFFGEGSRLTVL.

The rearrangement joins TRBV5-1 to TRBJ2-4, with 10 bases matching TRBD2. Matching the DNA end better, TRBJ2-5 makes the J call doubtful. CDR1 is SGHRS, CDR2 YFSETQ, per germline. The CDR3 has 16 residues. CDR3 sequence (DNA): TGCGCCAGCAGCTTGGAGGCTAGCGGGGGTCAAGAGACCCAGTACTTC. Translation: CASSLEASGGQETQYF.

Many counts were recorded for this clonotype. The J gene is TRBJ2-3, the V gene TRBV6-1, with D perhaps TRBD1 (6 bases). The CDR3 has 15 amino acids. Germline V gene data show CDR1 as MNHNS and CDR2 as SASEGT. Trimming removed 2 bases from V and 6 bases from J, with 15 bases in between. The CDR3 here is CASSEMPGVADTQYF. The CDR3 DNA sequence: TGTGCCAGCAGTGAAATGCCAGGGGTTGCGGATACGCAGTATTTT.